This T cell receptor beta chain was sequenced in a study of blood T cell repertoires in COVID-19. Study overall: Specimens from acute and convalescent COVID-19 originated in the United States, Italy and Spain. In each case, the material was cDNA or gDNA derived from T cells, B-cell-depleted T cells, or PBMCs.

Per the study methods: Reference gene primer amplification in the assay estimated nucleated cell counts. The method was immunoSEQ multiplex PCR; TCRdb's version includes in-frame clones alone and lacks a portion of them. For V, J and clone size, that table is used; D and trimming come from the DNA. The table has 270,000 or so clones, over 70% seen once. The ends were cut back, 3 bases at V and 6 bases at J, with 12 bases in the middle. This CDR3 is built from 13 residues. CDR1 and CDR2 from the germline V gene are SGHAT and FQNNGV. Sequenced material: peripheral blood. V gene TRBV11-2 combines with J gene TRBJ2-7, with D possibly being TRBD2 (5 bases). This receptor was taken from a human donor in a cohort sampled during active COVID-19. The CDR3, as DNA: TGTGCCAGCAGCTTGAGAGGGTCGGCCGAGCAGTACTTC. It is translated as CASSLRGSAEQYF.